These 30 T cell receptor beta chains were all obtained from the same sample, sequenced in a study of beta chain features in type 1 diabetes. Points from the study as a whole: All four CD4+ subsets of Type 1 diabetes patients contained TCRB CDR3s that were moderately but significantly shorter.

Antigens for these TCRs are unknown. Sequenced material consisted of expressed TCRB transcripts (all of the isolated RNA was reverse transcribed). This table comes from immunoSEQ multiplex PCR, and its TCRdb copy is limited to in-frame clones, with some not included. The table lists tens of thousands of clones, roughly 41% of them singletons. The specimen was Tregs from blood. The receptors come from a young man with type 1 diabetes.

This clone showed up just a few times. V usage is TRBV30 and J usage is TRBJ1-4; D possibly corresponds to TRBD1 (6 bases). Germline CDR1 GTSNPN, CDR2 SVGIG (reference sequence). CDR3 length: 13 residues. V lost 4 bases and J lost 6, with 12 bases in between. CDR3 in DNA: TGTGCCTGGAACGGGGGGCTGTATGAAAAACTGTTTTTT. Translating it yields CAWNGGLYEKLFF.

This chain uses TRBV7-8 with TRBJ2-3, with TRBD1 as a possible D gene (6 bases). Germline assignment: CDR1 SGHVS and CDR2 FQNEAQ. The V end was cut by 2 bases, the J end by 1 base, with 19 bases between. CDR3 size: 18 residues. The CDR3 reads CASSLLWDTQLRTDTQYF. The CDR3 DNA sequence: TGTGCCAGCAGCTTATTATGGGACACTCAGTTGCGCACAGATACGCAGTATTTT. Supplemented by reference TRBV7-8 and TRBJ2-3, the full variable domain reads GAGVSQSPRYKVAKRGQDVALRCDPISGHVSLFWYQQALGQGPEFLTYFQNEAQLDKSGLPSDRFFAERPEGSVSTLKIQRTQQEDSAVYLCASSLLWDTQLRTDTQYFGPGTRLTVL.

The chain joins TRBV1 to TRBJ1-3. TRBV1 counts as a pseudogene. This CDR3 has 22 residues. For the CDR3, the DNA is TGCACCAGCAGCCAAGAGGTTAAAGGGACGGCGGACCCAAGGTGCGGAGGGAACACCATATATTTT. It encodes CTSSQEVKGTADPRCGGNTIYF.

The CDR3 loop reads CASSQLGGGEQYF. In nucleotides, the CDR3 is TGTGCCAGCAGCCAACTAGGGGGGGGCGAGCAGTACTTC. The gene calls are TRBV7-9 and TRBJ2-5, with D perhaps matching TRBD2 (7 bases). The DNA end is more similar to TRBJ2-7, so the J call may be wrong. The CDR3 has 13 residues. Germline CDR1 is SEHNR and CDR2 is FQNEAQ (reference sequence).

This chain connects TRBV27 to TRBJ1-5, with 10 bases matching TRBD1. The CDR3 has 15 amino acids. Germline V CDR1 and CDR2: MNHEY, SMNVEV (reference sequence). V gave up 6 bases and J gave up 3 bases; unmatched junction bases: 5. CDR3 in amino acids: CASRPGTGANQPQHF. The DNA for the CDR3 is TGTGCCAGCAGACCCGGGACAGGGGCCAATCAGCCCCAGCATTTT.

This clone turned up a few times. The CDR3 DNA reads TGTGCCAGCAGTGCCTTGGCCGGGTATGCTGAAGCTTTCTTT. This codes for CASSALAGYAEAFF. V gene TRBV27 combines with J gene TRBJ1-1; D uncertain. The germline CDR1 and CDR2 sequences are MNHEY and SMNVEV (reference sequence). The CDR3 spans 14 residues. Between the trimmed V and J ends, which lost 5 bases and 6 bases, there was a span of 16 bases.

The chain couples TRBV19 to TRBJ2-6, with TRBD1 matching over 8 bases. The CDR3 is made up of 14 amino acids. Germline V CDR1 and CDR2: LNHDA, SQIVND (reference sequence). V lost 8 bases and J lost 4; bases outside the gene matches: 4. In nucleotides, the CDR3 is TGTGCCAGTGACAGGGGAGCAGGGGCCAACGTCCTGACTTTC. Its protein product is CASDRGAGANVLTF.

The chain uses TRBV2 and TRBJ1-4, with 8 bases lining up with TRBD1. Germline V CDR1 and CDR2: SNHLY, FYNNEI. V lost 1 base and J lost 5; bases outside the gene matches: 6. CDR3 length: 16 amino acids. CDR3 sequence: CASSEDWTGRNEKLFF. The CDR3 bases are TGTGCCAGCAGTGAAGATTGGACAGGGAGGAATGAAAAACTGTTTTTT. Looking up the rest from reference TRBV2 and TRBJ1-4 gives the full variable domain: EPEVTQTPSHQVTQMGQEVILRCVPISNHLYFYWYRQILGQKVEFLVSFYNNEISEKSEIFDDQFSVERPDGSNFTLKIRSTKLEDSAMYFCASSEDWTGRNEKLFFGSGTQLSVL.

This clone was recorded a few times. V and J are TRBV29-1 and TRBJ2-2; 11 nucleotides match TRBD1. V dropped 7 bases and J dropped 2; count of bases not matched to a gene: 6. The length of the CDR3 is 15 residues. Per germline, CDR1 SQVTM and CDR2 ANQGSEA. CDR3 bases: TGCAGCGCCCGGACAGGGGGCGATAACACCGGGGAGCTGTTTTTT. This encodes CSARTGGDNTGELFF.

In its sample, this clone was seen a few times. The CDR3 coding sequence is TGCAGCGTTGGGCAGGGTGATGAAAAACTGTTTTTT. Amino acid sequence: CSVGQGDEKLFF. The chain links TRBV29-1 to TRBJ1-4; D possibly corresponds to TRBD1 (5 bases). Germline V CDR1 and CDR2: SQVTM, ANQGSEA. Trimming removed 4 bases from V and 6 bases from J, with 9 bases in between. This CDR3 comprises 12 residues. Drawing the rest from reference TRBV29-1 and TRBJ1-4, the complete variable domain is SAVISQKPSRDICQRGTSLTIQCQVDSQVTMMFWYRQQPGQSLTLIATANQGSEATYESGFVIDKFPISRPNLTFSTLTVSNMSPEDSSIYLCSVGQGDEKLFFGSGTQLSVL.

The chain employs TRBV6-6 and TRBJ1-1; D unclear. V dropped 2 bases and J dropped 1 base, with 5 bases sitting between them. The CDR3 extends over 13 amino acids. CDR1 and CDR2 from the germline V gene are MNHNY and SVGAGI (reference sequence). For the CDR3, the DNA is TGTGCCAGCAGTTACGGAGGGAACACTGAAGCTTTCTTT. Its protein is CASSYGGNTEAFF.

The chain carries TRBV2 and TRBJ1-1; D remains unclear. CDR3 size: 14 residues. CDR1 is SNHLY and CDR2 is FYNNEI in the germline V gene. V was shortened by 11 bases and J by 3 bases, with 19 bases between the two germline ends. For the CDR3, the DNA is TGTGCCGGCGAGGGTAGCATCCGGGACACTGAAGCTTTCTTT. Its translation: CAGEGSIRDTEAFF.

The sample holds a few counts of this clone. The chain is built from TRBV7-9 and TRBJ2-7; D might be TRBD1 (5 bases). V lost 5 bases to trimming and J lost 0 bases, with 14 bases between them. Germline V gene sequence: CDR1 SEHNR, CDR2 FQNEAQ (reference sequence). This CDR3 contains 15 residues. Here the CDR3 DNA reads TGTGCCAGCAGCCCCCTAGGGGCAGGCTCCTACGAGCAGTACTTC. Residues: CASSPLGAGSYEQYF.

The CDR3 sequence is CASSLPGQLYF. CDR3 sequence (DNA): TGTGCCAGCAGCTTACCGGGACAACTGTACTTC. The rearrangement joins TRBV7-9 to TRBJ2-4, with D maybe TRBD1 (6 bases). V lost 2 bases and J lost 15, with 11 bases in between. CDR3 size: 11 residues. In germline, CDR1 is SEHNR, CDR2 FQNEAQ (reference sequence).

J is TRBJ2-7 and V is TRBV7-2; 7 nucleotides align to TRBD1. CDR1 is SGHTA, CDR2 FQGNSA, per germline. With 3 bases clipped from V and 7 bases from J, the junction kept 12 bases outside the gene matches. There are 15 residues in the CDR3. The CDR3 region has the DNA TGTGCCAGCAGCTTTCGACAGGGACACATCGGAGAGCAGTACTTC. Translating gives CASSFRQGHIGEQYF. Variable domain in full (rest from reference TRBV7-2 and TRBJ2-7): GAGVSQSPSNKVTEKGKDVELRCDPISGHTALYWYRQSLGQGLEFLIYFQGNSAPDKSGLPSDRFSAERTGGSVSTLTIQRTQQEDSAVYLCASSFRQGHIGEQYFGPGTRLTVT.

The genes are TRBV6-1 and TRBJ1-3; D is undetermined. V lost 0 bases and J lost 3, with 9 bases in between. Germline CDR1 is MNHNS and CDR2 is SASEGT. The CDR3 has 15 residues. The chain's CDR3 is CASSEAMADGNTIYF. CDR3 in DNA: TGTGCCAGCAGTGAAGCGATGGCTGATGGAAACACCATATATTTT.

The sample holds one count of this clone. The chain joins TRBV18 to TRBJ2-7, with TRBD1 matching over 7 bases. The V gene end was trimmed by 3 bases and the J gene end by 2 bases; junction bases not matched to a gene: 4. The CDR3 length is 14 residues. The germline CDR1 and CDR2 sequences are KGHSH and LQKENI. CDR3 region: CASSPATGTYEQYF. CDR3 in DNA: TGTGCCAGCTCACCTGCGACAGGGACCTACGAGCAGTACTTC.

This chain joins TRBV7-9 and TRBJ2-2, with TRBD2 matching 7 bases. The V gene's germline CDR1 is SEHNR and CDR2 FQNEAQ (reference sequence). The V and J ends lost 5 bases and 4 bases, in that order; junction bases with no gene match: 13. CDR3 length: 17 residues. CDR3 sequence (DNA): TGTGCCAGCAGCCCCCTTTCGACTAGCCTCGGCACCGGGGAGCTGTTTTTT. Translating gives CASSPLSTSLGTGELFF.

The V and J genes are TRBV5-6 and TRBJ2-7, with 9 nucleotides matching TRBD1. This CDR3 is 17 amino acids long. The J segment lost 1 base and the V segment lost 1 base, leaving 9 bases of the junction unmatched. Germline values: CDR1 SGHDT, CDR2 YYEEEE. CDR3 bases: TGTGCCAGCAGCTTGTATTTTCGGACAGGGGATTCCTACGAGCAGTACTTC. It codes for CASSLYFRTGDSYEQYF. The variable domain in full, with the rest retrieved from reference TRBV5-6 and TRBJ2-7, is DAGVTQSPTHLIKTRGQQVTLRCSPKSGHDTVSWYQQALGQGPQFIFQYYEEEERQRGNFPDRFSGHQFPNYSSELNVNALLLGDSALYLCASSLYFRTGDSYEQYFGPGTRLTVT.

V is TRBV4-3 and J is TRBJ1-2; tentative D call: TRBD1 (5 bases). V lost 0 bases and J lost 4, with 12 bases in between. The CDR3 spans 15 residues. The germline CDR1 and CDR2 sequences are LGHNA and YSLEER. The CDR3 nucleotides read TGCGCCAGCAGCCAAGAGGTGGCGGGGGGCTATGGCTACACCTTC. As protein: CASSQEVAGGYGYTF.

This clone was picked up a small number of times. The chain links TRBV5-4 to TRBJ2-1; TRBD2 is a possible D gene (5 bases). This CDR3 has 14 amino acids. V was trimmed by 2 bases and J by 10 bases, leaving 16 bases between them. Germline CDR1 is SGHNT and CDR2 is YYREEE (reference sequence). Here the CDR3 reads CASSFQLGNGEQFF. The CDR3, as DNA: TGTGCCAGCAGCTTCCAACTAGGCAACGGCGAGCAGTTCTTC.

This clone qualifies as medium-sized. This chain links TRBV7-9 with TRBJ2-3; no clear D. CDR1 SEHNR and CDR2 FQNEAQ come from the germline V gene (reference sequence). V lost 2 bases and J lost 3, with 9 bases in between. This CDR3 comprises 14 residues. The CDR3 nucleotides are TGTGCCAGCAGCTTATCATTCAGGACAGATACGCAGTATTTT. It yields the protein CASSLSFRTDTQYF.

The chain links TRBV5-1 to TRBJ2-5; 10 bases are shared with TRBD2. V lost 4 bases, J lost 2 bases, and 5 bases stayed unmatched. The CDR3 contains 15 residues. Germline V gene sequence: CDR1 SGHRS, CDR2 YFSETQ. The CDR3 bases are TGCGCCAGCAGCACCCAGACTAGCGGGCAAGAGACCCAGTACTTC. The encoded protein is CASSTQTSGQETQYF.

This clone appeared a few times. The rearrangement joins TRBV6-5 to TRBJ2-7; unclear D gene. The CDR3 is made up of 12 amino acids. V was cut by 4 bases and J by 3 bases, with 7 bases left in between. Germline CDR1 and CDR2: MNHEY and SVGAGI. CDR3: CASSSQNYEQYF. As DNA, the CDR3 is TGTGCCAGCAGTTCCCAAAACTACGAGCAGTACTTC.

This clone appeared a few times. The rearrangement joins TRBV7-2 to TRBJ1-2; 9 nucleotides align to TRBD1. The V segment lost 6 bases and the J segment 7 bases; nucleotides outside the gene matches: 9. The CDR3 totals 14 residues. Germline V gene sequence: CDR1 SGHTA, CDR2 FQGNSA. The CDR3 sequence: CASRPGQGRSGYTF. The CDR3 DNA follows: TGTGCCAGCAGACCGGGACAGGGAAGGTCTGGCTACACCTTC.

The chain uses TRBV5-1 and TRBJ2-5; a possible D gene is TRBD1 (6 bases). CDR1 is SGHRS and CDR2 is YFSETQ in the germline V gene. Trimming stripped 6 bases from V and 1 base from J, with 16 bases between. This CDR3 spans 15 amino acids. The CDR3 DNA reads as TGCGCCAGCACCCGAGGGGCGACAGGCCAAGAGACCCAGTACTTC. Protein sequence: CASTRGATGQETQYF.

This chain uses TRBV18 with TRBJ2-7, with 8 bases lining up with TRBD2. CDR1 and CDR2 from the germline V gene are KGHSH and LQKENI. This CDR3 comprises 14 residues. Trimming took 4 bases from V and 2 from J; bases not matched to a gene: 4. CDR3 coding DNA: TGTGCCAGCTCACTTGCCGGGGGGGCCTACGAGCAGTACTTC. This sequence encodes CASSLAGGAYEQYF.

The chain combines TRBV6-6 with TRBJ2-5; 9 bases are shared with TRBD2. This CDR3 contains 13 residues. Per germline, CDR1 MNHNY and CDR2 SVGAGI (reference sequence). V dropped 8 bases and J dropped 3; count of bases not matched to a gene: 4. CDR3 sequence: CASRIAGEETQYF. CDR3 DNA: TGTGCCAGCCGTATAGCGGGAGAAGAGACCCAGTACTTC.

This sequence joins TRBV2 and TRBJ2-5; 10 nucleotides match TRBD2. This CDR3 region has 16 residues. Germline loops: CDR1 SNHLY, CDR2 FYNNEI. J lost 0 bases, V lost 4 bases, and 5 bases had no gene match. CDR3 sequence (DNA): TGTGCCAGCAGTGCCCTTAGCGGGGGGTACCAAGAGACCCAGTACTTC. Protein product: CASSALSGGYQETQYF.

The CDR3 loop is CASRPTGGGDEAFF. In DNA, the CDR3 is TGTGCCAGCAGACCCACAGGGGGCGGCGATGAAGCTTTCTTT. The gene calls are TRBV6-5 and TRBJ1-1; 9 bases align to TRBD1. J was trimmed by 7 bases and V by 6 bases; bases with no gene match: 9. Looked up from germline, CDR1 is MNHEY and CDR2 is SVGAGI. There are 14 residues in the CDR3.